One T cell receptor (beta chain) is described in this entry. As yet, its antigen is unknown. The germline CDR1 and CDR2 sequences are MNHEY and SVGAGI. The CDR3 contains 14 residues. V gave up 5 bases and J gave up 2 bases, with 10 bases separating them. The primer mix had 60 Vbeta and 13 Jbeta primers. The repertoire was sequenced with immunoSEQ multiplex PCR; TCRdb's copy has only in-frame clones and lacks some. The sample contains 150,000 to 200,000 clones, about 79% of which appear only once. The entry originates in a study of cytomegalovirus exposure and HLA in healthy donors. Study overall: Around 80 million unique TCRs from HLA-typed donors were held in an early data release.

The study, taken as a whole, reports: Immune exposure information comprised only CMV serostatus. Many donors shared some public TCRs, even though most TCR sequences were rare.

This receptor was taken from a woman between 50 and 59 years old in good health and CMV-seronegative. The source material was PBMCs. The chain employs TRBV6-5 and TRBJ1-5; perhaps TRBD1 as D (5 bases). The CDR3 is CASSTGEGNQPQHF. In DNA form, the CDR3 reads TGTGCCAGCAGTACGGGGGAGGGCAATCAGCCCCAGCATTTT.